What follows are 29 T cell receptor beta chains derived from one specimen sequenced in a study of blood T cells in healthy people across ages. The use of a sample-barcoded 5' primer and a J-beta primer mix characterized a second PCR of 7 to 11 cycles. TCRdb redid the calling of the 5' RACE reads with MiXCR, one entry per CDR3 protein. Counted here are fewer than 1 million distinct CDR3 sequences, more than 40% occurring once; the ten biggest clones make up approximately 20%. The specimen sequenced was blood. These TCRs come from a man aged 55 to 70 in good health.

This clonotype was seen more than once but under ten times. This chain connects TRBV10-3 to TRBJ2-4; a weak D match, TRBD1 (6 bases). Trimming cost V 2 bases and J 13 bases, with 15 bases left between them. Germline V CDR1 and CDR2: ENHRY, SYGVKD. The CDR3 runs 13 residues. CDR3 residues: CAISELGAREQYF. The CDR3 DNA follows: TGTGCCATCAGTGAGCTGGGGGCCAGGGAGCAGTACTTC.

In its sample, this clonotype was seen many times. The CDR3 spells CSARPLTPRAPDTQYF. DNA for the CDR3: TGCAGTGCTCGGCCCCTGACGCCGAGGGCCCCAGATACGCAGTATTTT. The chain has TRBV20-1 and TRBJ2-3; D may be TRBD2 (5 bases). Germline lookup yields CDR1 DFQATT and CDR2 SNEGSKA (reference sequence). The CDR3 contains 16 residues. Trimming left V 5 bases short and J 4 bases short, with 22 bases between.

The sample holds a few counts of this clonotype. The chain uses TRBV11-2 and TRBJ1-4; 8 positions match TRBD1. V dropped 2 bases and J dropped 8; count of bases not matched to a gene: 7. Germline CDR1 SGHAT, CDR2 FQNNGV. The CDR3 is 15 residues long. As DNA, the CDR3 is TGTGCCAGCAGCTTAAACACAGGGGGAGCAGAAAAACTGTTTTTT. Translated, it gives CASSLNTGGAEKLFF.

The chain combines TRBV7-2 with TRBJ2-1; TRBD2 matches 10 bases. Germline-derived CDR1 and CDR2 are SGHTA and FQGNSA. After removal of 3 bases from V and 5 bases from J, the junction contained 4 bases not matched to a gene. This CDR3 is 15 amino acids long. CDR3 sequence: CASSLLAGANNEQFF. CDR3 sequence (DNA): TGTGCCAGCAGCTTGCTAGCGGGGGCAAACAATGAGCAGTTCTTC.

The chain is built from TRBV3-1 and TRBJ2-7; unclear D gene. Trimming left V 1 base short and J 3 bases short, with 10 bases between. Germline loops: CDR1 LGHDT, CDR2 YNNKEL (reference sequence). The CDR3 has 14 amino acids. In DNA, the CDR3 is TGTGCCAGCAGCCAAGGAACGGCCCGCTACGAGCAGTACTTC. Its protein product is CASSQGTARYEQYF.

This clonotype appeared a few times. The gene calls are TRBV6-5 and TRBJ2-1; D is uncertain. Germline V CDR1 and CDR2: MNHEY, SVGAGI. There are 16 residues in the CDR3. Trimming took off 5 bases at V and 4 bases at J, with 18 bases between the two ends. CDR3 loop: CASSDRLTEIYNEQFF. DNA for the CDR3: TGTGCCAGCAGTGACCGACTTACAGAAATTTACAATGAGCAGTTCTTC.

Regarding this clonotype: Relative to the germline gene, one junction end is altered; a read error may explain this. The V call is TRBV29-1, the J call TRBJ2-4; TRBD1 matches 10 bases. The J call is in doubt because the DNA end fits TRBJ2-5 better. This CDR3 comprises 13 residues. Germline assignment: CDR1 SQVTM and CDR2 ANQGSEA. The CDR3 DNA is TGCGGCGTCGATGGACAGGGGGGGGAGACCCAGTACTTC. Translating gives CGVDGQGGETQYF.

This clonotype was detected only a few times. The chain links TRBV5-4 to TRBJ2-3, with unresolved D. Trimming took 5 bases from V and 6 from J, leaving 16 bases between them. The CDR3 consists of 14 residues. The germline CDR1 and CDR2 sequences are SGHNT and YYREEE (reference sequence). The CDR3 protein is CASSRPKSADTQYF. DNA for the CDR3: TGTGCCAGCAGTAGACCAAAATCCGCGGATACGCAGTATTTT. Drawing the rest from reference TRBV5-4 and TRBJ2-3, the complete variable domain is ETGVTQSPTHLIKTRGQQVTLRCSSQSGHNTVSWYQQALGQGPQFIFQYYREEENGRGNFPPRFSGLQFPNYSSELNVNALELDDSALYLCASSRPKSADTQYFGPGTRLTVL.

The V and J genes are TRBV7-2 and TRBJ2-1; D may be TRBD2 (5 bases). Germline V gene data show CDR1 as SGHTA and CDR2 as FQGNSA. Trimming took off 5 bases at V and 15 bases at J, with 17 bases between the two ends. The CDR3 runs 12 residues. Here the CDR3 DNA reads TGTGCCAGCAGCCCCCCGGGGTTCGGTGGGTTCTTC. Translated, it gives CASSPPGFGGFF.

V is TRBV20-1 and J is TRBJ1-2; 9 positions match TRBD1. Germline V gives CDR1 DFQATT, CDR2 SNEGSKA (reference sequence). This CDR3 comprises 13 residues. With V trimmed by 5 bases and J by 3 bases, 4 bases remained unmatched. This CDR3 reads CSAGQGFDYGYTF. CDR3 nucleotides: TGCAGTGCTGGACAGGGGTTTGACTATGGCTACACCTTC.

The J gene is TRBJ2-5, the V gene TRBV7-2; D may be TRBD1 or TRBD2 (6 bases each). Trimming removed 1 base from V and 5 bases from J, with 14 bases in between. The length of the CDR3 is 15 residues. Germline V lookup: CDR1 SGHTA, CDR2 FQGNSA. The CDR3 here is CASSLGGASRETQYF. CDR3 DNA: TGTGCCAGCAGCTTAGGGGGGGCGAGTAGGGAGACCCAGTACTTC.

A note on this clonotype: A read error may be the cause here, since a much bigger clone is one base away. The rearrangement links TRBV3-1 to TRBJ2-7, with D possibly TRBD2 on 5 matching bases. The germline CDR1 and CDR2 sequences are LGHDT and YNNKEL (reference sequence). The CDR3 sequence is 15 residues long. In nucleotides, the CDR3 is TGTGCCAGCAGCCATGGGATTGCGGGTGGAGAGACCCAGTGCTTC. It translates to CASSHGIAGGETQCF.

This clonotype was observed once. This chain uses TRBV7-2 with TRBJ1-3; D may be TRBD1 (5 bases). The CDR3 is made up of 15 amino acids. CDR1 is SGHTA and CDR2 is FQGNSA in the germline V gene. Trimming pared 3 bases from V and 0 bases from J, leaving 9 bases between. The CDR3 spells CASSLGRVSGNTIYF. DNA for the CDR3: TGTGCCAGCAGCTTGGGCAGGGTCTCTGGAAACACCATATATTTT.

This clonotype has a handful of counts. The CDR3 DNA reads TGCAGCGTTTCCGGACAGGGAAGAAGGAACACTGAAGCTTTCTTT. It is translated as CSVSGQGRRNTEAFF. The chain joins TRBV29-1 to TRBJ1-1, with 8 bases fitting TRBD1. Trimming at V came to 5 bases and at J to 1 base, leaving 9 bases not matched to a gene. CDR1 and CDR2 from the germline V gene are SQVTM and ANQGSEA. This CDR3 is built from 15 residues.

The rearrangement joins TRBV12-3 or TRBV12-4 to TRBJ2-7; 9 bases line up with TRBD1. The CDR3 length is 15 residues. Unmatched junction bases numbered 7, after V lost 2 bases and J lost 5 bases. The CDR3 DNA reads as TGTGCCAGCAGTTTACGAAGGACAGGGGTCGACGAGCAGTACTTC. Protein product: CASSLRRTGVDEQYF.

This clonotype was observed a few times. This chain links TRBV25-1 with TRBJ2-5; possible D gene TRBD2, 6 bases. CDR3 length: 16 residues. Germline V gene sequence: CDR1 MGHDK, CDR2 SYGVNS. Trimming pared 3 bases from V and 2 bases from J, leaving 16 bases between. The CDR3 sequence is CASSDPPRGTQETQYF. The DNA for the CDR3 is TGTGCCAGCAGTGACCCCCCGCGGGGCACACAAGAGACCCAGTACTTC. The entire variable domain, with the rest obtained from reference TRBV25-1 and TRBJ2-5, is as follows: EADIYQTPRYLVIGTGKKITLECSQTMGHDKMYWYQQDPGMELHLIHYSYGVNSTEKGDLSSESTVSRIRTEHFPLTLESARPSHTSQYLCASSDPPRGTQETQYFGPGTRLLVL.

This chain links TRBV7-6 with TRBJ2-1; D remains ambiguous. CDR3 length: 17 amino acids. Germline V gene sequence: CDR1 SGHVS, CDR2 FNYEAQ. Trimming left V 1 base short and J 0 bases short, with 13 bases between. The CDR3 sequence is CASSLVVPTSSYNEQFF. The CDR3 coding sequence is TGTGCCAGCAGCTTAGTAGTGCCGACAAGCTCCTACAATGAGCAGTTCTTC.

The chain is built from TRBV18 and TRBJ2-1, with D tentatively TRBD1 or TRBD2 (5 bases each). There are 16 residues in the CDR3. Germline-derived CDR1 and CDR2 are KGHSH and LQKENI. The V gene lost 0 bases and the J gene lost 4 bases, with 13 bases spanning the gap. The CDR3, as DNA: TGTGCCAGCTCACCACCCCCGGGGCTTAGATACAATGAGCAGTTCTTC. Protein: CASSPPPGLRYNEQFF.

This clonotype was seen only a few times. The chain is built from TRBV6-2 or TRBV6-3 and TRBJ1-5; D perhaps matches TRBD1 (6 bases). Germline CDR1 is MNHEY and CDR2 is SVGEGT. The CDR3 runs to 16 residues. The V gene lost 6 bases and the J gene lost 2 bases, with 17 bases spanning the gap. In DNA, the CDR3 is TGTGCCAGCAGCTTCATCACACAGGGAGGCAATCAGCCCCAGCATTTT. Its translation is CASSFITQGGNQPQHF.

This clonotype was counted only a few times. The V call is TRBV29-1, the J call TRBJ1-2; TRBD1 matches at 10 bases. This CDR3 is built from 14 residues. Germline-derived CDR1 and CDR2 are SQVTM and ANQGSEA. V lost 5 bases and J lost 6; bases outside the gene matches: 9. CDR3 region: CSVHGGTGEDGYTF. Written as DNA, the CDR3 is TGCAGCGTTCATGGAGGGACAGGGGAGGATGGCTACACCTTC.

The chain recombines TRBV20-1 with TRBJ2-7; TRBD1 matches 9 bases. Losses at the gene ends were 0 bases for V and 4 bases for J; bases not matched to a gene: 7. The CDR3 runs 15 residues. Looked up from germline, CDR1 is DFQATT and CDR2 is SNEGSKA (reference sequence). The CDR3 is CSARDPRQGGYEQYF. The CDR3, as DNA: TGCAGTGCTAGAGATCCACGACAGGGGGGTTACGAGCAGTACTTC.

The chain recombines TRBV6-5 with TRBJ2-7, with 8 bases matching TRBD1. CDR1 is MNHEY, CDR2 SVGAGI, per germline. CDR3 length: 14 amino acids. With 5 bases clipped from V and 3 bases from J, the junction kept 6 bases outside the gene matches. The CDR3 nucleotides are TGTGCCAGCAGTAAGGGACAGGTCCGCTACGAGCAGTACTTC. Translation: CASSKGQVRYEQYF.

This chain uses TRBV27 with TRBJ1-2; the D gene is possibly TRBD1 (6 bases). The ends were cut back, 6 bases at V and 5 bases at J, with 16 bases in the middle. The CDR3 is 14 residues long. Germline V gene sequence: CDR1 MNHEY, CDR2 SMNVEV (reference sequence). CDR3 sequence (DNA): TGTGCCAGCAGACTGGGGCAGGGGCGGTATGGCTACACCTTC. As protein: CASRLGQGRYGYTF.

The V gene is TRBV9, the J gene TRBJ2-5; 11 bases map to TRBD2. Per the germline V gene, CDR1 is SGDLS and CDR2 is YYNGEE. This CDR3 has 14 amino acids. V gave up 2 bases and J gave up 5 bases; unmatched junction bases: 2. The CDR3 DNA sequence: TGTGCCAGCAGCGTGACTAGCGGGGTGGAGACCCAGTACTTC. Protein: CASSVTSGVETQYF.

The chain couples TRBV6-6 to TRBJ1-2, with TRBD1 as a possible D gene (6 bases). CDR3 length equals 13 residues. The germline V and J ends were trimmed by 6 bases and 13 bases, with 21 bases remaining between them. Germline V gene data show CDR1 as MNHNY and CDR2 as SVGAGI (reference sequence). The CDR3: CASRGGEGVGATF. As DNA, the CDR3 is TGTGCCAGCAGGGGCGGAGAAGGAGTGGGGGCCACCTTC.

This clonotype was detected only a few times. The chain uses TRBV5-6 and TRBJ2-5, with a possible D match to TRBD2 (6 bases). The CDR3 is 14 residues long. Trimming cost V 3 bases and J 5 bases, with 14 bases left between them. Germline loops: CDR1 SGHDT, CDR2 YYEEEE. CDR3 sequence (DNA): TGTGCCAGCAGCTCAGGGACCCGGGGGGAGACCCAGTACTTC. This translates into CASSSGTRGETQYF.

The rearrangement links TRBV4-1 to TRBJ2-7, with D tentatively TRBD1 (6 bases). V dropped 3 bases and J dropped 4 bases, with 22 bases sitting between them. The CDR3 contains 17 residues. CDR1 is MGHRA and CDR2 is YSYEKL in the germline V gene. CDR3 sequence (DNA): TGCGCCAGCAGCCATGCTACCGGGACAACAGGCATTTACGAGCAGTACTTC. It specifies CASSHATGTTGIYEQYF.

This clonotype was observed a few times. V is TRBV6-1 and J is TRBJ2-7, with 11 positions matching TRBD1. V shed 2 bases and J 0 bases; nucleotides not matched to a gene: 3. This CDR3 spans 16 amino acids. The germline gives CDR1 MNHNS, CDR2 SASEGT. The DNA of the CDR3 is TGTGCCAGCAGTGAACCGGGGACAGGGGGCTCCTACGAGCAGTACTTC. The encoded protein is CASSEPGTGGSYEQYF.

CDR3 sequence reads: CASKWDRGTDTQYF. The CDR3 coding sequence is TGTGCCAGCAAGTGGGACAGGGGGACAGATACGCAGTATTTT. The chain links TRBV6-2 or TRBV6-3 to TRBJ2-3; 11 bases are a match to TRBD1. The germline gives CDR1 MNHEY, CDR2 SVGEGT. The CDR3 has 14 amino acids. The J segment lost 3 bases and the V segment lost 7 bases, leaving 3 bases of the junction unmatched.